This TCR beta chain was captured in a study of T cell responses to AZD1222 COVID-19 vaccine. In regard to this clone: Its antigen is currently unknown.

Produced via immunoSEQ multiplex PCR; TCRdb's table is partial and in-frame only. The table lists around 83,000 clones, under 95% of them singletons, with approximately 5.6% in the top ten. Germline CDR1 is MDHEN and CDR2 is SYDVKM. V lost 5 bases and J 0 bases, leaving 15 bases between the germline ends. The CDR3 runs 16 residues. Study-wide findings and caveats: A mostly white British donor set with more females was recruited, and clonal diversity was possibly underestimated.

V is TRBV28 and J is TRBJ2-3; D is unresolved. The specimen comprised peripheral blood, sampled on day 0 of AZD1222 vaccination. The receptor's source is an adult in good health. This CDR3 reads CASSPSGRSSTDTQYF. In nucleotides, the CDR3 is TGTGCCAGCAGTCCCTCCGGACGGTCTAGCACAGATACGCAGTATTTT.